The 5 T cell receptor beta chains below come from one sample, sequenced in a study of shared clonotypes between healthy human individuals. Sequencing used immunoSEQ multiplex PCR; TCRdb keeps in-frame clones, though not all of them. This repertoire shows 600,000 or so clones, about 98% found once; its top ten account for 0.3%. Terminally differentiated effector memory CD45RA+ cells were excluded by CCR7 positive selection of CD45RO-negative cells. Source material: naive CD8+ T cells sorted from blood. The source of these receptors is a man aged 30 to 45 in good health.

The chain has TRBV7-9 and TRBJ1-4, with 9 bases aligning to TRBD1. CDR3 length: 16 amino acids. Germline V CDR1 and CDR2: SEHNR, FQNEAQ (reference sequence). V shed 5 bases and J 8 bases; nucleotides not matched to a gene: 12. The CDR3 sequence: CASSPNRDRVREKLFF. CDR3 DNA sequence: TGTGCCAGCAGCCCAAACCGGGACAGGGTGCGGGAAAAACTGTTTTTT.

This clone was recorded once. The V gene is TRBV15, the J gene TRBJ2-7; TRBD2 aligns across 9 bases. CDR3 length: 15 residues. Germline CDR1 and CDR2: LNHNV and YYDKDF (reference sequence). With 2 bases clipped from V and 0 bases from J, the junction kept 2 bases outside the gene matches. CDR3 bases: TGTGCCACCAGCAGATCAGCGGGAGGCTCCTACGAGCAGTACTTC. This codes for CATSRSAGGSYEQYF. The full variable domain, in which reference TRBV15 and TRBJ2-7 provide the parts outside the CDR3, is DAMVIQNPRYQVTQFGKPVTLSCSQTLNHNVMYWYQQKSSQAPKLLFHYYDKDFNNEADTPDNFQSRRPNTSFCFLDIRSPGLGDTAMYLCATSRSAGGSYEQYFGPGTRLTVT.

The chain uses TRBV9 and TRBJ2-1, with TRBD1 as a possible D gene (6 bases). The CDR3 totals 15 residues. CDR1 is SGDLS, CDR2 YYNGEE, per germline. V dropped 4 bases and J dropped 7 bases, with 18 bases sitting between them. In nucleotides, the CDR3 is TGTGCCAGCAGCTCGACTACAGGGTTGGGGAATGAGCAGTTCTTC. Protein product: CASSSTTGLGNEQFF.

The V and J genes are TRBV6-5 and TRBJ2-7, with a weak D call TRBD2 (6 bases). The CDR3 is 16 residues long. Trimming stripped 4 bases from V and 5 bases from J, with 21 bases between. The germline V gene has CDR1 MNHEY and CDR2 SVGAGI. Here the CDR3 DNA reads TGTGCCAGCAGTTTTACGGGAGTGGATCTCCACCACGAGCAGTACTTC. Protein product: CASSFTGVDLHHEQYF.

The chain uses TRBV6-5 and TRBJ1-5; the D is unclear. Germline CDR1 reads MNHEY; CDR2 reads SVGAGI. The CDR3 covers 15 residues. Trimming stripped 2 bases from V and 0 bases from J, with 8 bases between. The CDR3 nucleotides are TGTGCCAGCAGTTACGACGGATATAGCAATCAGCCCCAGCATTTT. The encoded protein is CASSYDGYSNQPQHF.